These T cell receptor beta chains were read from a single sample in a study of T cell responses to AZD1222 COVID-19 vaccine. Clones were read by immunoSEQ multiplex PCR, and TCRdb kept only the in-frame ones, dropping some. Seen here are approximately 120,000 clones, 89% observed once, and the top ten hold roughly 3.9%. This material consisted of peripheral blood, taken on day 0 of AZD1222 vaccination. Receptors were obtained from an adult in good health. CDR3s include the opening cysteine and the closing phenylalanine or tryptophan. D genes are given only for firm matches. The size entry is marked missing in some rows and otherwise reads once, few, many or a size class.

.	TRBV10-3	TRBD2	TRBJ2-1	TGTGCCATCACCGAACTAGCGGGACCTTACAATGAGCAGTTCTTC	CAITELAGPYNEQFF
.	TRBV3-1/TRBV3-2	.	TRBJ1-6	TGTGCCAGCAGCCAAGTGGTGGGATACAGATATTCACCCCTCCACTTT	CASSQVVGYRYSPLHF
.	TRBV5-4	TRBD1	TRBJ1-2	TGTGCCAGCAGCTTTAGTACAGGGGTTAGGGACTATGGCTACACCTTC	CASSFSTGVRDYGYTF
.	TRBV3-1/TRBV3-2	.	TRBJ1-6	TGTGCCAGCAGCCAAGGGTCGACTAATTCACCCCTCCACTTT	CASSQGSTNSPLHF
.	TRBV24-1	.	TRBJ1-1	TGTGCCACCAGTGATTCAGGAGGGCAATTACCGGCTGAAGCTTTCTTT	CATSDSGGQLPAEAFF
.	TRBV18	.	TRBJ2-5	TGTGCCAGCTCACCTAACAGGGCGCAAGAGACCCAGTACTTC	CASSPNRAQETQYF
.	TRBV7-9	.	TRBJ2-7	TGTGCCAGCAGCTTAGAGCTCCAGGGGGAGCAGTACTTC	CASSLELQGEQYF
.	TRBV7-8	.	TRBJ1-3	TGTGCCAGCAGCTTGCAGGGGCTCTCTGGAAACACCATATATTTT	CASSLQGLSGNTIYF
.	TRBV28	TRBD1	TRBJ2-1	TGTGCCAGCAGATCTAACAGGGGAATCGGGCAGTTCTTC	CASRSNRGIGQFF
.	TRBV6-5	.	TRBJ2-1	TGTGCCAGCAGTTTGGCCCCCATCTACAATGAGCAGTTCTTC	CASSLAPIYNEQFF
.	TRBV27	.	TRBJ2-1	TGTGCCAGCAGTATTAGGAGCTCCTACAATGAGCAGTTCTTC	CASSIRSSYNEQFF
.	TRBV7-6	.	TRBJ1-2	TGTGCCAGCAGCTTAGAAAGCGTAAGCTCGGCGGGCTACACCTTC	CASSLESVSSAGYTF
.	TRBV18	.	TRBJ2-6	TGTGCCAGCTCACCACCACAGGGTGGTGGGGCCAACGTCCTGACTTTC	CASSPPQGGGANVLTF
few	TRBV5-1	.	TRBJ1-3	TGCGCCAGCAGCTTGAGGGGTGTTGGAAACACCATATATTTT	CASSLRGVGNTIYF
.	TRBV14	TRBD2	TRBJ2-7	TGTGCCAGCAGACGTACTGGCGGGGGGACCTACGAGCAGTACTTC	CASRRTGGGTYEQYF
.	TRBV30	TRBD2	TRBJ2-5	TGTGCCTGGACGGTGGGGAACTGGGCTGCGGGAGGGGGAGAAGAGACCCAGTACTTC	CAWTVGNWAAGGGEETQYF
.	TRBV11-2	TRBD1	TRBJ1-2	TGTGCCAGCAGCCCCCGCGGGACAGGGGAGGGACTCTATGGCTACACCTTC	CASSPRGTGEGLYGYTF
.	TRBV9	.	TRBJ2-3	TGTGCCAGCAGCGTAGGGGCAGGGGACTCCCCGGTGGATACGCAGTATTTT	CASSVGAGDSPVDTQYF
.	TRBV2	.	TRBJ1-6	TGTGCCAGCAGCCTTGGTTGGAATTCACCCCTCCACTTT	CASSLGWNSPLHF
.	TRBV29-1	.	TRBJ2-1	TGCAGCGTTGACCCGGCCAGGGGGACGCGGGGGCAGTTCTTC	CSVDPARGTRGQFF
.	TRBV12-3/TRBV12-4	.	TRBJ1-1	TGTGCCAGCAGGGGGAGCGGGAACACTGAAGCTTTCTTT	CASRGSGNTEAFF
.	TRBV10-3	TRBD2	TRBJ2-1	TGTGCCATCAGTGAGTCTAGCGGGAGGATAAATAATGAGCAGTTCTTC	CAISESSGRINNEQFF
few	TRBV12-3/TRBV12-4	.	TRBJ1-5	TGTGCCAGCAGTTTAATGTCGGCTCAGCCCCAGCATTTT	CASSLMSAQPQHF
.	TRBV10-3	.	TRBJ2-2	TGTGCCATCAGTGAACAGGGTAACACCGGGGAGCTGTTTTTT	CAISEQGNTGELFF
once	TRBV2	TRBD1	TRBJ1-2	TGTGCCAGCGGGACAGCTAGTCGCTATGGCTACACCTTC	CASGTASRYGYTF
.	TRBV3-1/TRBV3-2	.	TRBJ2-1	TGTGCCAGCAGCCAAGTGAGTCGGGAAGTCCAGTTCTTC	CASSQVSREVQFF
.	TRBV10-1	.	TRBJ2-1	TGCGCCACTTCAGGTGGGGGGAGCGGTGAGCAGTTCTTC	CATSGGGSGEQFF
once	TRBV7-7	.	TRBJ2-5	TGTGCTAGCAGCTTTTCTTATTTTGGGCCTGGGGGTGGGCAACAAGAGACCCAGTACTTC	CASSFSYFGPGGGQQETQYF
.	TRBV10-3	TRBD1	TRBJ2-7	TGTGCCATCAATGGACAGGGGGCATCCGAGCAGTACTTC	CAINGQGASEQYF
.	TRBV15	TRBD1	TRBJ1-1	TGTGCCACCAGCAGGGGCAGGGGGCTTACTGAAGCTTTCTTT	CATSRGRGLTEAFF
.	TRBV5-1	.	TRBJ1-5	TGCGCCAGCAGCTTAGGGGCCGATCAGCCCCAGCATTTT	CASSLGADQPQHF
.	TRBV7-6	.	TRBJ2-7	TGTGCCAGCAGCTTACAGGGCGGGTCAGCCACCTACGAGCAGTACTTC	CASSLQGGSATYEQYF
.	TRBV9	TRBD2	TRBJ2-3	TGTGCCAGCAGCGCTTTAGCGGGGGGGCTGGCAGATACGCAGTATTTT	CASSALAGGLADTQYF
.	TRBV30	.	TRBJ2-5	TGTGCCTGGAGTTTTCGACAAGAGACCCAGTACTTC	CAWSFRQETQYF
.	TRBV11-2	.	TRBJ2-1	TGTGCCAGCAGCTCCTCAGATGAGCAGTTCTTC	CASSSSDEQFF
.	TRBV9	.	TRBJ1-1	TGTGCCAGCAGCGTCAATTCGGGGTACACTGAAGCTTTCTTT	CASSVNSGYTEAFF
.	TRBV7-2	.	TRBJ2-7	TGTGCCAGCAGCTGGAAGGGGTCCTCCTACGAGCAGTACTTC	CASSWKGSSYEQYF
.	TRBV5-1	.	TRBJ2-2	TGCGCCAGCAGAATAGGACAAAACACCGGGGAGCTGTTTTTT	CASRIGQNTGELFF
.	TRBV30	TRBD1	TRBJ1-2	TGTGCCTGGAGTGTACGCGGAGGGGAGACAGGGGGTAACTATGGCTACACCTTC	CAWSVRGGETGGNYGYTF
.	TRBV6-5	TRBD1	TRBJ2-7	TGTGCCAGCCCCCGGGACAGGGGTGGCGAGCAGTACTTC	CASPRDRGGEQYF
.	TRBV4-3	.	TRBJ2-2	TGCGCCAGCAGCCAAGATCTCCCAGGGGTAAACACCGGGGAGCTGTTTTTT	CASSQDLPGVNTGELFF
.	TRBV19	.	TRBJ1-5	TGTGCCAGCGACCTGGGGGCCTTAGGACCCCAGCATTTT	CASDLGALGPQHF
.	TRBV7-3	.	TRBJ2-2	TGTGCCAGCACGGAGAGCCGGGCCACCGGGGAGCTGTTTTTT	CASTESRATGELFF
.	TRBV24-1	TRBD2	TRBJ2-3	TGTGCCACCAGTGATAATAGCGGGAATATTCGCACAGATACGCAGTATTTT	CATSDNSGNIRTDTQYF
.	TRBV3-1/TRBV3-2	TRBD1	TRBJ2-7	TGTGCCAGCAGCCAAGACTCCCCTGGGACAGTGACCTCCTACGAGCAGTACTTC	CASSQDSPGTVTSYEQYF
.	TRBV6-5	TRBD1	TRBJ1-2	TGTGCCAGCAGTACAAGGACAGGGGACGGCTATGGCTACACCTTC	CASSTRTGDGYGYTF
.	TRBV27	.	TRBJ1-6	TGTGCCAGCAGTTCCCTGGATGTCGGGGCTTCACCCCTCCACTTT	CASSSLDVGASPLHF
.	TRBV18	.	TRBJ2-7	TGTGCCAGCTCACCACCGACAGCTTCCTACGAGCAGTACTTC	CASSPPTASYEQYF
.	TRBV10-2	TRBD2	TRBJ2-7	TGCGCCAGCTCGGGACTAGCGGAAAGGCCCCTCTACGAGCAGTACTTC	CASSGLAERPLYEQYF
.	TRBV13	TRBD2	TRBJ2-3	TGTGCCAGCAGCTTTGGACTAGCCTCGATCACGCAGTATTTT	CASSFGLASITQYF
.	TRBV7-9	.	TRBJ1-4	TGTGCCAGCAGACTCAGGGAGGGGGAAAAACTGTTTTTT	CASRLREGEKLFF
.	TRBV7-2	TRBD1	TRBJ1-1	TGTGCCAGCAGCTTGACAGGGCGCACTGAAGCTTTCTTT	CASSLTGRTEAFF
.	TRBV28	.	TRBJ1-1	TGTGCCAGCTGGGGAAACACTGAAGCTTTCTTT	CASWGNTEAFF
.	TRBV4-2	.	TRBJ2-6	TGTGCCAGCAGCCAAAGAGCTTCTGGGGCCAACGTCCTGACTTTC	CASSQRASGANVLTF
.	TRBV6-1	.	TRBJ1-2	TGTGCCAGCAGTGAGCGGGATCATGGCTACACCTTC	CASSERDHGYTF
.	TRBV19	.	TRBJ1-6	TGTGCCAGTAGTGTACAGGGAATCTGGCTGGATTCACCCCTCCACTTT	CASSVQGIWLDSPLHF
.	TRBV19	.	TRBJ2-5	TGTGCCAGTAAGGACCTCACGGGATCTGAGACCCAGTACTTC	CASKDLTGSETQYF